This paragraph reports one T cell receptor (beta chain). Its antigen is as yet unknown. The CDR3 sequence is 13 residues long. CDR1 and CDR2 (germline): SQVTM, ANQGSEA. V lost 6 bases to trimming and J lost 0 bases, with 9 bases between them. The data derive from a study of T-cell memory formation after mild COVID-19. For the study at large: TCR clusters were largely donor specific.

Broader study findings: In second-wave clones peaking day 37, SARS-CoV-2 specificity remained unconfirmed. Contracting CD8+ clones were enriched in EMRA, CD4+ mainly in CM and EM.

Sample barcodes and UMIs were carried by the TCR alpha and TCR beta cDNA libraries that 5'RACE generated with constant-segment primers. TCRdb reprocessed the 5' RACE reads with MiXCR, giving one entry per CDR3 protein. The table lists under 550,000 distinct CDR3 sequences, 18% of them singletons, with around a fifth in the top ten. The sequencing input was PBMCs or a T cell subset sorted from them (not recorded which). The source of this sequence is a man aged 18 to 35 who had mild COVID-19 (a few samples of this study predate the infection). Cell type and time point are not known. V usage is TRBV29-1 and J usage is TRBJ2-1; D unclear. The CDR3 sequence: CSVDRVSYNEQFF. The DNA of the CDR3 is TGCAGCGTGGACCGGGTCTCCTACAATGAGCAGTTCTTC.